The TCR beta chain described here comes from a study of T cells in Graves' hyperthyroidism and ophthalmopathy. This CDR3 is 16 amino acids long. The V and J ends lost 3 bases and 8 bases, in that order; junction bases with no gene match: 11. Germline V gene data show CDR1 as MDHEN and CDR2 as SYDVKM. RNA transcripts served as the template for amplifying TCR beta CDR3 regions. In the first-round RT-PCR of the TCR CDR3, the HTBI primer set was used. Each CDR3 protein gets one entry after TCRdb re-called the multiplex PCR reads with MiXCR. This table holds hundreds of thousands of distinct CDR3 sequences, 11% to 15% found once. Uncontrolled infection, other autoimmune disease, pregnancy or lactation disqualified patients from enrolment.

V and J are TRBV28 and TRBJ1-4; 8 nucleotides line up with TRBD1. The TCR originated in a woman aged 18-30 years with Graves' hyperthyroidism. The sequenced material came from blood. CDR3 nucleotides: TGTGCCAGCAGTTTTGGCAGGGGGCGACTGGTCGAAAAACTGTTTTTT. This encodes CASSFGRGRLVEKLFF.